This T cell receptor (beta chain) was captured by sequencing in a study of blood T cell repertoires in COVID-19 (dated by TCRdb to about 2020). Notes on the research overall: Samples covering the acute and convalescent phases of COVID-19 were provided by collaborators in the United States, Italy and Spain. Samples were obtained from the ongoing ImmuneRACE study (first 160 participants) and from over a thousand subjects provided by 6 global collaborators. The repertoires were released in a freely available public database intended as a resource for research on the immune response to SARS-CoV-2. Sample metadata almost always included a de-identified subject ID, COVID-19 status, age in years and sex. Where available, HLA class I and class II types were obtained from metadata supplied by the sample provider rather than from assay-based typing. The prospective study material was composed of cDNA or gDNA derived from T cells, B-cell-depleted T cells, or PBMCs. The dataset comprised deeply sampled blood TCRbeta repertoires from subjects exposed to, actively infected with, or recovered from COVID-19.

The CDR3 sequence holds 16 residues, the cysteine and phenylalanine included. Only CDR3 DNA is held: 48 bases, read in frame from base 1. Here V drops 4 bases and J drops 2 bases, and the junction holds 8 bases not matched to any gene. Via the germline V gene (reference sequence), CDR1 is LNHDA and CDR2 SQIVND. TCRbeta CDR3 regions were amplified from genomic DNA by means of the immunoSEQ Assay, a bias-controlled multiplex PCR. On the study's bioinformatics: Within the assay, amplification of reference gene primers was used to estimate how many nucleated cells each sample contained. Sequence reads were collapsed and filtered to measure the absolute abundance of every unique TCRbeta CDR3 rearrangement. Productive Simpson clonality was computed per sample as the square root of Simpson's diversity index over productive rearrangements. Entries here come from immuneACCESS through TCRdb and include only in-frame sequences with V and J called. Some clones fail to appear in such tables; in the studies checked, an unresolved V gene covers under half of the shortfall, and the cause of the remainder is unknown. V, J and clone size derive from that table, while D and trimming were established from the DNA sequence. Present in this sample are around 260,000 clones, 75% to 90% of which were seen just once. Clones ranked in the top ten supply approximately 1.5% of the sample.

The sample holds a few counts of this clone. Its recognized antigen is unknown. No base qualities exist here, and no much larger clone lies one base off it. Another Seattle source contributed samples from volunteer blood donors who had recovered from COVID-19. The collaborating institutions used their own protocols to collect whole blood in K2EDTA tubes. For TCRbeta analysis, collaborators shipped samples as frozen whole blood, isolated PBMCs, or DNA extracted from either of those sample types. Study-wide findings and limitations: How much clinical and demographic metadata was included differed by source and by participant, and the metadata was provided uncurated.

The rearrangement joined TRBV19 to TRBJ2-3, and TRBD2 aligns with 8 junction nucleotides. The TCR was taken from a woman aged 35 to 49 who had recovered from COVID-19. Sequenced: peripheral blood. Here the CDR3 is given as CASSSGGNRVTDTQYF. The base sequence is TGTGCCAGTAGTAGCGGGGGGAACAGGGTCACAGATACGCAGTATTTT.